The 23 T cell receptor beta chains listed next were all sequenced from one sample in a study of T cell responses to AZD1222 COVID-19 vaccine. Profiling relied on immunoSEQ multiplex PCR, and the TCRdb table lists in-frame clones only, not all of them. The sample lists 150,000 to 160,000 clones; 75% to 95% were seen once. The sample consisted of peripheral blood, taken on day 0 of AZD1222 vaccination. The source is an adult in good health.

The chain employs TRBV7-9 and TRBJ2-7, with D tentatively TRBD2 (6 bases). Germline assignment: CDR1 SEHNR and CDR2 FQNEAQ (reference sequence). The CDR3 runs to 14 residues. Trimming left V 6 bases short and J 0 bases short, with 12 bases between. The CDR3 DNA reads as TGTGCCAGCAGTCCCACTAGCTCCTCCTACGAGCAGTACTTC. Its translation: CASSPTSSSYEQYF.

This sequence joins TRBV7-2 and TRBJ1-1; D unclear. Germline CDR1 is SGHTA and CDR2 is FQGNSA. V was pared by 2 bases and J by 0 bases, with 7 bases between. The CDR3 spans 14 residues. CDR3 region: CASSLSWMNTEAFF. The CDR3 nucleotides are TGTGCCAGCAGCTTATCGTGGATGAACACTGAAGCTTTCTTT.

With respect to this clone: Sequence at one end of the junction differs from germline and may be a read error. Other DNA sequences in the sample encode the same CDR3. V and J are TRBV13 and TRBJ2-7; 8 bases are shared with TRBD2. The CDR3 has 14 amino acids. Germline V gene sequence: CDR1 PRHDT, CDR2 FYEKMQ (reference sequence). The CDR3 bases are TGCGCCAGCAAAAACCCCCGGACTAGCCACGAGCAGTACTTC. This codes for CASKNPRTSHEQYF.

V and J are TRBV5-1 and TRBJ2-1; 11 nucleotides align to TRBD2. Trimming removed 0 bases from V and 7 bases from J; junction bases left unmatched: 9. The CDR3 has 17 residues. CDR1 and CDR2 (germline): SGHRS, YFSETQ. The CDR3, as DNA: TGCGCCAGCAGCTTGGATCTAGCGGGAGGATGGGGGAATGAGCAGTTCTTC. This sequence encodes CASSLDLAGGWGNEQFF.

The sample holds one count of this clone. The V gene is TRBV28, the J gene TRBJ1-5; the match to TRBD1 covers 7 bases. V lost 8 bases, J lost 6 bases, and 13 bases stayed unmatched. Germline lookup yields CDR1 MDHEN and CDR2 SYDVKM. The length of the CDR3 is 15 residues. The CDR3: CASYSRDRRSQPQHF. Written as DNA, the CDR3 is TGTGCCAGCTATAGTAGGGACAGACGTAGTCAGCCCCAGCATTTT. Based on the CDR3 plus reference TRBV28 and TRBJ1-5, the full variable domain is DVKVTQSSRYLVKRTGEKVFLECVQDMDHENMFWYRQDPGLGLRLIYFSYDVKMKEKGDIPEGYSVSREKKERFSLILESASTNQTSMYLCASYSRDRRSQPQHFGDGTRLSIL.

The chain employs TRBV10-3 and TRBJ2-5, with a weak D call TRBD1 (6 bases). Trimming pared 4 bases from V and 2 bases from J, leaving 14 bases between. CDR1 and CDR2 from the germline V gene are ENHRY and SYGVKD. This CDR3 has 15 amino acids. The CDR3, as DNA: TGTGCCATCAGTGGTAGGGGGAGACGTCAAGAGACCCAGTACTTC. Translated: CAISGRGRRQETQYF.

The V and J genes are TRBV10-3 and TRBJ2-2, with 12 bases identical to TRBD2. CDR3 length: 15 residues. After removal of 4 bases from V and 3 bases from J, the junction contained 0 bases not matched to a gene. Germline assignment: CDR1 ENHRY and CDR2 SYGVKD. For the CDR3, the DNA is TGTGCCATCAGTGGACTAGCGGGAGACACCGGGGAGCTGTTTTTT. Amino acid sequence: CAISGLAGDTGELFF.

V and J are TRBV5-8 and TRBJ1-2, with D possibly being TRBD1 (5 bases). From germline, CDR1 is SGHTS and CDR2 YDEGEE. V was shortened by 1 base and J by 4 bases, with 17 bases between the two germline ends. The CDR3 loop spans 16 amino acids. The CDR3 loop reads CASSLYNAGRIYGYTF. DNA for the CDR3: TGTGCCAGCAGCTTGTATAACGCGGGACGGATCTATGGCTACACCTTC.

This clone is a singleton in its sample. The V and J genes are TRBV5-4 and TRBJ2-7; D may be TRBD1 (6 bases). V dropped 2 bases and J dropped 7 bases, with 19 bases sitting between them. Germline CDR1 reads SGHNT; CDR2 reads YYREEE (reference sequence). The CDR3 totals 15 residues. CDR3 sequence reads: CASSFGGRGLREQYF. For the CDR3, the DNA is TGTGCCAGCAGCTTTGGGGGCCGAGGCTTGAGGGAGCAGTACTTC.

This clone was seen only once. This rearrangement joins TRBV25-1 to TRBJ1-2, with TRBD1 as a possible D gene (5 bases). Germline V gene data show CDR1 as MGHDK and CDR2 as SYGVNS. The CDR3 runs 12 residues. The V end lost 4 bases, the J end lost 4 bases, and 7 bases lay between the germline ends. The CDR3 loop reads CASSGQTYGYTF. The CDR3 DNA sequence: TGTGCCAGCAGTGGACAGACCTATGGCTACACCTTC.

The chain is built from TRBV2 and TRBJ2-1; D assignment may be TRBD1 or TRBD2 (5 bases each). The germline V gene encodes CDR1 SNHLY and CDR2 FYNNEI. CDR3 length: 15 amino acids. Trimming stripped 5 bases from V and 0 bases from J, with 11 bases between. The DNA for the CDR3 is TGTGCCAGCAGTCCAGGGAGAAGCTCCTACAATGAGCAGTTCTTC. This encodes CASSPGRSSYNEQFF.

This chain links TRBV28 with TRBJ2-7; 10 bases are a match to TRBD2. The CDR3 is 15 amino acids. Losses at the gene ends were 2 bases for V and 0 bases for J; bases not matched to a gene: 1. Per germline, CDR1 MDHEN and CDR2 SYDVKM. The CDR3 region is CASSLRTSGSYEQYF. Here the CDR3 DNA reads TGTGCCAGCAGTTTAAGGACTAGCGGCTCCTACGAGCAGTACTTC. Full variable domain (remainder filled in from reference TRBV28 and TRBJ2-7): DVKVTQSSRYLVKRTGEKVFLECVQDMDHENMFWYRQDPGLGLRLIYFSYDVKMKEKGDIPEGYSVSREKKERFSLILESASTNQTSMYLCASSLRTSGSYEQYFGPGTRLTVT.

This chain joins TRBV14 and TRBJ1-2; maybe TRBD1 (5 bases). This CDR3 has 14 residues. V lost 1 base and J 2 bases, leaving 8 bases between the germline ends. Per germline, CDR1 SGHDN and CDR2 FVKESK. The CDR3 loop reads CASSQGGTNYGYTF. The CDR3 nucleotides are TGTGCCAGCAGCCAAGGAGGGACCAACTATGGCTACACCTTC. The full variable domain, its missing parts supplied by reference TRBV14 and TRBJ1-2, is EAGVTQFPSHSVIEKGQTVTLRCDPISGHDNLYWYRRVMGKEIKFLLHFVKESKQDESGMPNNRFLAERTGGTYSTLKVQPAELEDSGVYFCASSQGGTNYGYTFGSGTRLTVV.

The chain has TRBV7-9 and TRBJ2-7; 7 bases are shared with TRBD1. The CDR3 extends over 14 amino acids. After removal of 0 bases from V and 3 bases from J, the junction contained 2 bases not matched to a gene. Germline CDR1 and CDR2: SEHNR and FQNEAQ (reference sequence). The CDR3 DNA reads as TGTGCCAGCAGCTTAGCGGGGACAGACTACGAGCAGTACTTC. Its protein product is CASSLAGTDYEQYF.

This chain joins TRBV27 and TRBJ2-2; D is perhaps TRBD1 or TRBD2 (5 bases each). Per the germline V gene, CDR1 is MNHEY and CDR2 is SMNVEV (reference sequence). The V and J ends lost 6 bases and 7 bases respectively, with 12 bases between them. The CDR3 covers 13 residues. The DNA of the CDR3 is TGTGCCAGCAGCCCGAATGGGGGCGGGGAGCTGTTTTTT. Amino acids: CASSPNGGGELFF.

This clone appeared a single time. The V call is TRBV10-3, the J call TRBJ2-1, with TRBD1 matching over 7 bases. There are 13 residues in the CDR3. With V trimmed by 3 bases and J by 10 bases, 6 bases remained unmatched. CDR1 and CDR2 from the germline V gene are ENHRY and SYGVKD. For the CDR3, the DNA is TGTGCCATCAGTGACGGACAGGCGAGAGAGCAGTTCTTC. This gives the protein CAISDGQAREQFF.

This CDR3 is CATSDSQSNNEQFF. The CDR3 DNA is TGTGCCACCAGTGATTCTCAATCGAACAATGAGCAGTTCTTC. The chain is built from TRBV24-1 and TRBJ2-1; D ambiguous. CDR3 size: 14 residues. Germline CDR1 reads KGHDR; CDR2 reads SFDVKD. The V end lost 2 bases, the J end lost 5 bases, and 9 bases lay between the germline ends.

This chain joins TRBV7-8 and TRBJ2-3; TRBD1 might be the D (6 bases). Germline V CDR1 and CDR2: SGHVS, FQNEAQ. The CDR3 length is 17 residues. With 5 bases removed from V and 1 base from J, the gap between germline ends came to 19 bases. CDR3 sequence (DNA): TGTGCCAGCAGCCACCAAAGAACAGGGCCTGGCACAGATACGCAGTATTTT. It is translated as CASSHQRTGPGTDTQYF.

The chain employs TRBV29-1 and TRBJ2-6; D remains ambiguous. The length of the CDR3 is 12 residues. The germline V gene has CDR1 SQVTM and CDR2 ANQGSEA. The germline V and J ends were trimmed by 8 bases and 0 bases, with 5 bases remaining between them. CDR3 protein: CSTISGANVLTF. The CDR3 region has the DNA TGCAGCACGATCTCTGGGGCCAACGTCCTGACTTTC.

This clone was seen a handful of times. The V and J genes are TRBV28 and TRBJ1-5, with TRBD1 as a possible D gene (5 bases). This CDR3 has 13 residues. Looked up from germline, CDR1 is MDHEN and CDR2 is SYDVKM. Trimming pared 2 bases from V and 7 bases from J, leaving 9 bases between. The CDR3 coding sequence is TGTGCCAGCAGTTTAAGGGGAGGGCAGCCCCAGCATTTT. Translating gives CASSLRGGQPQHF.

V and J are TRBV2 and TRBJ2-2; D might be TRBD1 (5 bases). From germline, CDR1 is SNHLY and CDR2 FYNNEI. There are 13 residues in the CDR3. Trimming shortened V by 10 bases and J by 1 base, and 10 bases separated the two germline ends. The CDR3: CATTAENTGELFF. CDR3 in DNA: TGTGCCACGACAGCAGAGAACACCGGGGAGCTGTTTTTT.

The CDR3 protein is CASRELAGGLNEQFF. CDR3 coding DNA: TGTGCCAGCAGAGAACTAGCGGGAGGGCTCAATGAGCAGTTCTTC. The V and J genes are TRBV28 and TRBJ2-1, with 13 bases that match TRBD2. Unmatched junction bases numbered 5, after V lost 6 bases and J lost 6 bases. The CDR3 is 15 amino acids. Germline values: CDR1 MDHEN, CDR2 SYDVKM.

The chain is built from TRBV5-8 and TRBJ1-6, with a tentative D call TRBD1 (6 bases). Looked up from germline, CDR1 is SGHTS and CDR2 is YDEGEE. This CDR3 is 15 amino acids long. Trimming pared 3 bases from V and 7 bases from J, leaving 14 bases between. DNA of the CDR3: TGTGCCAGCAGCTATTACAGGGTAGACAATTCACCCCTCCACTTT. Translation: CASSYYRVDNSPLHF. The full variable domain, completed using reference TRBV5-8 and TRBJ1-6, is EAGVTQSPTHLIKTRGQQATLRCSPISGHTSVYWYQQALGLGLQFLLWYDEGEERNRGNFPPRFSGRQFPNYSSELNVNALELEDSALYLCASSYYRVDNSPLHFGNGTRLTVT.